These 19 T cell receptor beta chains were all obtained from the same sample, sequenced in a study of cytomegalovirus exposure and HLA in healthy donors. 13 Jbeta primers and 60 Vbeta primers were used for the PCR. This table comes from immunoSEQ multiplex PCR, and its TCRdb copy is limited to in-frame clones, with some not included. The sample shows around 70,000 clones, 86% of them seen only once. Input material: PBMCs. Receptors were obtained from a woman between 25 and 40 years old in good health and CMV-seronegative.

This sequence joins TRBV7-9 and TRBJ1-3; 7 positions agree with TRBD1. The CDR3 is 13 residues long. Per germline, CDR1 SEHNR and CDR2 FQNEAQ (reference sequence). The V gene end was trimmed by 4 bases and the J gene end by 7 bases; junction bases not matched to a gene: 4. The CDR3 region has the DNA TGTGCCAGCAGCTCGGGGACAGTCAACACCATATATTTT. It yields the protein CASSSGTVNTIYF.

The chain carries TRBV7-3 and TRBJ2-3; 12 bases match TRBD2. Germline trimming cut 3 bases from V and 6 bases from J; bases unmatched to any gene: 10. The germline CDR1 and CDR2 sequences are SGHTA and FQGTGA. CDR3 length: 17 residues. The DNA of the CDR3 is TGTGCCAGCAGCTTCCTCCCGACTAGCGGGAGAGCGGATACGCAGTATTTT. It specifies CASSFLPTSGRADTQYF.

This chain links TRBV30 with TRBJ1-6; a weak D match, TRBD1 (6 bases). The length of the CDR3 is 16 residues. Germline V lookup: CDR1 GTSNPN, CDR2 SVGIG (reference sequence). Trimming shortened V by 0 bases and J by 1 base, and 10 bases separated the two germline ends. The CDR3 bases are TGTGCCTGGAGTGTCCCAGGGGAGTCCTATAATTCACCCCTCCACTTT. Translated, it gives CAWSVPGESYNSPLHF.

Remarks on this clone: An end of the junction does not agree with germline; a read error may underlie this. CDR3 sequence (DNA): TGTGCCAGCAGTCGACAGGGCGCCTGCTTC. Amino acid sequence: CASSRQGACF. This chain joins TRBV6-6 and TRBJ1-2, with TRBD1 matching 7 bases. The CDR3 runs 10 residues. In germline, CDR1 is MNHNY, CDR2 SVGAGI (reference sequence).

This chain links TRBV11-1 with TRBJ2-3; weak D call: TRBD2 (6 bases). CDR3 length equals 15 residues. Trimming stripped 5 bases from V and 2 bases from J, with 14 bases between. Per the germline V gene, CDR1 is SGHAT and CDR2 is FQDESV (reference sequence). The CDR3 DNA is TGTGCCAGCAGCACCGGGGACTCCCACACAGATACGCAGTATTTT. Its translation is CASSTGDSHTDTQYF. Full variable domain (remainder filled in from reference TRBV11-1 and TRBJ2-3): EAEVAQSPRYKITEKSQAVAFWCDPISGHATLYWYRQILGQGPELLVQFQDESVVDDSQLPKDRFSAERLKGVDSTLKIQPAELGDSAMYLCASSTGDSHTDTQYFGPGTRLTVL.

This chain connects TRBV19 to TRBJ2-7, with D possibly TRBD1 on 6 matching bases. The germline V and J ends were trimmed by 9 bases and 0 bases, with 15 bases remaining between them. CDR1 is LNHDA, CDR2 SQIVND, per germline (reference sequence). The CDR3 is 14 amino acids. CDR3 DNA sequence: TGTGCCAGCCAATTAACAGGGAGCTCCTACGAGCAGTACTTC. Its translation: CASQLTGSSYEQYF.

This clone has a single count. J is TRBJ2-7 and V is TRBV21-1; TRBD2 is the table's D call and was not checked against the DNA. TRBV21-1 is flagged as a pseudogene. The CDR3 sequence is 17 residues long. The CDR3 loop is CASSKKLWSGRAGEQYF. CDR3 nucleotides: TGTGCCAGCAGCAAAAAGCTTTGGAGCGGGAGGGCCGGCGAGCAGTACTTC.

The chain is built from TRBV5-1 and TRBJ2-7, with TRBD2 matching 14 bases. CDR1 and CDR2 (germline): SGHRS, YFSETQ. With V trimmed by 4 bases and J by 1 base, 10 bases remained unmatched. The CDR3 runs 18 residues. The CDR3, as DNA: TGCGCCAGCAGCACCGGGACTAGCGGGAGCCGGCGATCCTACGAGCAGTACTTC. Translation gives CASSTGTSGSRRSYEQYF.

This clone came up once. The chain has TRBV7-2 and TRBJ2-7, with 12 bases that match TRBD2. Germline trimming cut 5 bases from V and 4 bases from J; bases unmatched to any gene: 6. CDR3 length: 15 amino acids. The germline V gene encodes CDR1 SGHTA and CDR2 FQGNSA. DNA for the CDR3: TGTGCCAGCAGCCCGACTAGCGGGAGACTTTACGAGCAGTACTTC. It yields the protein CASSPTSGRLYEQYF.

CDR3 sequence: CASSYSTSGDYEQYF. CDR3 sequence (DNA): TGTGCCAGCAGTTACTCGACTAGCGGTGACTACGAGCAGTACTTC. J is TRBJ2-7 and V is TRBV6-5; 9 bases agree with TRBD2. The germline CDR1 and CDR2 sequences are MNHEY and SVGAGI. The CDR3 spans 15 residues. Trimming removed 0 bases from V and 3 bases from J; junction bases left unmatched: 3.

CDR3 residues: CAISDGGGSWRNEQFF. The CDR3 DNA sequence: TGTGCCATCAGTGACGGGGGGGGTAGCTGGAGGAATGAGCAGTTCTTC. The V gene is TRBV10-3, the J gene TRBJ2-1; 8 bases fit TRBD2. The junction had 11 bases not matched to a gene; V was cut back by 3 bases and J by 7 bases. The germline V gene encodes CDR1 ENHRY and CDR2 SYGVKD. There are 16 residues in the CDR3.

This clone showed up just once. The chain joins TRBV28 to TRBJ1-5, with 10 positions matching TRBD1. This CDR3 has 15 amino acids. The germline V gene encodes CDR1 MDHEN and CDR2 SYDVKM. V was clipped by 8 bases and J by 2 bases; unmatched bases: 6. CDR3 in amino acids: CASLPGTGGNQPQHF. The CDR3 DNA reads TGTGCCAGCTTACCCGGGACAGGGGGCAATCAGCCCCAGCATTTT. Drawing the rest from reference TRBV28 and TRBJ1-5, the complete variable domain is DVKVTQSSRYLVKRTGEKVFLECVQDMDHENMFWYRQDPGLGLRLIYFSYDVKMKEKGDIPEGYSVSREKKERFSLILESASTNQTSMYLCASLPGTGGNQPQHFGDGTRLSIL.

The gene calls are TRBV4-1 and TRBJ2-3, with D possibly being TRBD1 (5 bases). The CDR3 runs to 15 residues. Trimming shortened V by 7 bases and J by 6 bases, and 20 bases separated the two germline ends. CDR1 is MGHRA and CDR2 is YSYEKL in the germline V gene. The CDR3, as DNA: TGCGCCAGCATCTTGTGGGCTGGGGCAAGCGATACGCAGTATTTT. This gives the protein CASILWAGASDTQYF.

The genes are TRBV28 and TRBJ2-3, with D perhaps matching TRBD2 (5 bases). This CDR3 has 13 residues. CDR1 MDHEN and CDR2 SYDVKM come from the germline V gene. Trimming left V 3 bases short and J 3 bases short, with 7 bases between. The chain's CDR3 is CASSLRETDTQYF. CDR3 nucleotides: TGTGCCAGCAGTTTGAGGGAGACAGATACGCAGTATTTT.

V is TRBV7-8 and J is TRBJ1-5; 7 positions agree with TRBD1. The CDR3 has 15 residues. Germline values: CDR1 SGHVS, CDR2 FQNEAQ. Losses at the gene ends were 5 bases for V and 5 bases for J; bases not matched to a gene: 9. The CDR3 DNA sequence: TGTGCCAGCAGCCGAAACCGGGACAGATATCAGCCCCAGCATTTT. This gives the protein CASSRNRDRYQPQHF.

V usage is TRBV5-1 and J usage is TRBJ2-3; 9 bases align to TRBD2. CDR1 SGHRS and CDR2 YFSETQ come from the germline V gene. Trimming cost V 3 bases and J 0 bases; bases outside gene matches: 5. This CDR3 has 16 residues. CDR3: CASSSTTSGSTDTQYF. The CDR3 region has the DNA TGCGCCAGCAGCTCTACGACTAGCGGAAGCACAGATACGCAGTATTTT.

This chain joins TRBV11-2 and TRBJ2-6; TRBD1 is a possible D gene (6 bases). CDR3 size: 15 residues. Germline CDR1 is SGHAT and CDR2 is FQNNGV. Trimming left V 3 bases short and J 4 bases short, with 10 bases between. DNA for the CDR3: TGTGCCAGCAGCTTGGCAGGGGTCGGGGCCAACGTCCTGACTTTC. Translating gives CASSLAGVGANVLTF.

This rearrangement joins TRBV29-1 to TRBJ2-7, with TRBD2 identical over 14 bases. After removal of 7 bases from V and 3 bases from J, the junction contained 8 bases not matched to a gene. The CDR3 sequence is 15 residues long. Germline lookup yields CDR1 SQVTM and CDR2 ANQGSEA. The CDR3 sequence is CSALPGTSGSYEQYF. The CDR3 region has the DNA TGCAGCGCTCTACCGGGGACTAGCGGGAGCTACGAGCAGTACTTC.

The chain is built from TRBV6-1 and TRBJ2-5; TRBD2 aligns across 12 bases. CDR1 MNHNS and CDR2 SASEGT come from the germline V gene. The CDR3 extends over 13 amino acids. Losses at the gene ends were 7 bases for V and 9 bases for J; bases not matched to a gene: 6. The CDR3 DNA follows: TGTGCCAGCAAGCCTAGCGGGAGGGAGGCCCAGTACTTC. Protein product: CASKPSGREAQYF.